The 23 T cell receptor beta chains listed next were all sequenced from one sample in a study of cytomegalovirus exposure and HLA in healthy donors. Assay: immunoSEQ multiplex PCR; the TCRdb copy retains only in-frame clones and omits some. This sample has 150,000 to 180,000 clones; around 84% occur once, and the top ten carry 2% to 2.5%. The sequenced sample was PBMCs. These receptors were collected from a human donor in good health.

This clone was counted between two and nine times. Written as DNA, the CDR3 is TGTGCCAGCAGCAAGCACGGGCTAGCGGAACACTACGAGCAGTACTTC. This codes for CASSKHGLAEHYEQYF. V gene TRBV21-1 combines with J gene TRBJ2-7; no check of the table's D call, TRBD2, against the DNA was made. TRBV21-1 corresponds to a pseudogene. This CDR3 contains 16 residues.

The chain links TRBV6-6 to TRBJ2-2, with 7 nucleotides matching TRBD1. CDR1 is MNHNY, CDR2 SVGAGI, per germline (reference sequence). This CDR3 is built from 15 residues. Trimming at V came to 5 bases and at J to 0 bases, leaving 3 bases not matched to a gene. CDR3 sequence reads: CASSRGQANTGELFF. CDR3 DNA sequence: TGTGCCAGCAGTCGAGGACAGGCGAACACCGGGGAGCTGTTTTTT.

V and J are TRBV5-1 and TRBJ2-7; 9 positions agree with TRBD1. The CDR3 is 15 residues long. Germline CDR1 SGHRS, CDR2 YFSETQ. The V segment lost 3 bases and the J segment 3 bases; nucleotides outside the gene matches: 7. The CDR3 loop is CASSWTGQGIYEQYF. The CDR3, as DNA: TGCGCCAGCAGCTGGACGGGACAGGGTATCTACGAGCAGTACTTC.

This chain joins TRBV7-6 and TRBJ1-1, with D tentatively TRBD1 (6 bases). The CDR3 is 14 amino acids. CDR1 and CDR2 from the germline V gene are SGHVS and FNYEAQ. V lost 7 bases and J 2 bases, leaving 14 bases between the germline ends. CDR3 region: CASTLGGGNTEAFF. For the CDR3, the DNA is TGTGCCAGCACTCTCGGGGGGGGCAACACTGAAGCTTTCTTT.

The chain uses TRBV18 and TRBJ1-3, with TRBD1 matching 7 bases. This CDR3 spans 14 amino acids. Trimming removed 5 bases from V and 2 bases from J; junction bases left unmatched: 3. CDR1 KGHSH and CDR2 LQKENI come from the germline V gene. CDR3 loop: CASSTGVTGNTIYF. The DNA of the CDR3 is TGTGCCAGCTCAACAGGGGTGACTGGAAACACCATATATTTT.

This clone was observed a handful of times. This chain joins TRBV5-4 and TRBJ1-2; 8 nucleotides agree with TRBD1. The CDR3 contains 15 residues. Germline trimming cut 3 bases from V and 3 bases from J; bases unmatched to any gene: 7. CDR1 and CDR2 (germline): SGHNT, YYREEE (reference sequence). Here the CDR3 reads CASSSDRGGYYGYTF. CDR3 nucleotide sequence: TGTGCCAGCAGCTCAGACAGGGGTGGGTACTATGGCTACACCTTC.

The V gene is TRBV15, the J gene TRBJ1-1, with a tentative D call TRBD1 (5 bases). V lost 5 bases and J 1 base, leaving 11 bases between the germline ends. Germline V gives CDR1 LNHNV, CDR2 YYDKDF (reference sequence). The CDR3 is 14 amino acids. The DNA for the CDR3 is TGTGCCACCAGCCGGGCAGGGAAGAACACTGAAGCTTTCTTT. Residues: CATSRAGKNTEAFF. The full variable domain, completed using reference TRBV15 and TRBJ1-1, is DAMVIQNPRYQVTQFGKPVTLSCSQTLNHNVMYWYQQKSSQAPKLLFHYYDKDFNNEADTPDNFQSRRPNTSFCFLDIRSPGLGDTAMYLCATSRAGKNTEAFFGQGTRLTVV.

The chain couples TRBV4-2 to TRBJ1-4; 7 positions agree with TRBD1. Unmatched junction bases numbered 5, after V lost 0 bases and J lost 4 bases. Per germline, CDR1 LGHNA and CDR2 YNFKEQ. The length of the CDR3 is 16 residues. CDR3 residues: CASSQDSRQGNEKLFF. DNA for the CDR3: TGTGCCAGCAGCCAAGATAGTCGACAGGGTAATGAAAAACTGTTTTTT.

The chain employs TRBV4-1 and TRBJ1-1; maybe TRBD1 (6 bases). Germline V gene data show CDR1 as MGHRA and CDR2 as YSYEKL. The CDR3 spans 16 residues. Trimming shortened V by 1 base and J by 1 base, and 13 bases separated the two germline ends. The CDR3 nucleotides read TGCGCCAGCAGCCAAGTAACCGGGACACCGAACACTGAAGCTTTCTTT. As protein: CASSQVTGTPNTEAFF.

This clone occurred a few times. The V call is TRBV10-2, the J call TRBJ1-4; possible D gene TRBD1, 6 bases. CDR3 length: 14 residues. V dropped 0 bases and J dropped 8 bases, with 10 bases sitting between them. CDR1 and CDR2 (germline): WSHSY, SAAADI. For the CDR3, the DNA is TGCGCCAGCAGTGAGTCTCCAGGGGCGGAAAAACTGTTTTTT. It encodes CASSESPGAEKLFF.

This clone was counted a few times. The rearrangement joins TRBV30 to TRBJ1-1; TRBD1 matches at 8 bases. Per germline, CDR1 GTSNPN and CDR2 SVGIG (reference sequence). The trim removed 2 bases at V and 5 bases at J, leaving 4 bases unmatched. The CDR3 runs 13 residues. The CDR3 coding sequence is TGTGCCTGGAGTAAACAGGGGGGGACTGAAGCTTTCTTT. This sequence encodes CAWSKQGGTEAFF.

This chain links TRBV11-1 with TRBJ2-3, with D possibly matching TRBD1 (6 bases). This CDR3 is built from 16 residues. The V and J ends lost 5 bases and 4 bases respectively, with 19 bases between them. Germline CDR1 and CDR2: SGHAT and FQDESV (reference sequence). This CDR3 reads CASSRGPGVGADTQYF. The CDR3 nucleotides are TGTGCCAGCAGCCGCGGTCCAGGGGTCGGTGCAGATACGCAGTATTTT.

This chain connects TRBV5-6 to TRBJ2-3; D is possibly TRBD1 (8 bases). From germline, CDR1 is SGHDT and CDR2 YYEEEE. The CDR3 spans 15 residues. V dropped 4 bases and J dropped 6 bases, with 18 bases sitting between them. The CDR3 spells CASSLRTGRGDTQYF. The CDR3 bases are TGTGCCAGCAGCCTTCGGACAGGGAGGGGGGATACGCAGTATTTT. The entire variable domain, with the rest obtained from reference TRBV5-6 and TRBJ2-3, is as follows: DAGVTQSPTHLIKTRGQQVTLRCSPKSGHDTVSWYQQALGQGPQFIFQYYEEEERQRGNFPDRFSGHQFPNYSSELNVNALLLGDSALYLCASSLRTGRGDTQYFGPGTRLTVL.

The rearrangement joins TRBV27 to TRBJ1-5, with D maybe TRBD1 (6 bases). Germline V gene sequence: CDR1 MNHEY, CDR2 SMNVEV (reference sequence). V lost 9 bases and J lost 3, with 15 bases in between. The CDR3 runs 14 residues. CDR3 sequence reads: CARTGIWFNQPQHF. CDR3 coding DNA: TGTGCCAGAACAGGGATTTGGTTCAATCAGCCCCAGCATTTT.

The rearrangement joins TRBV9 to TRBJ1-2; the D gene is possibly TRBD1 (5 bases). Deletions cut 1 base from V and 3 bases from J, with 22 bases between. Germline-derived CDR1 and CDR2 are SGDLS and YYNGEE. CDR3 length: 18 amino acids. CDR3 sequence: CASSVLFRVCIIHYGYTF. CDR3 bases: TGTGCCAGCAGCGTACTGTTCAGGGTTTGTATCATTCACTATGGCTACACCTTC.

The genes are TRBV6-1 and TRBJ1-3, with TRBD1 matching 7 bases. Germline CDR1 MNHNS, CDR2 SASEGT. With V trimmed by 0 bases and J by 1 base, 6 bases remained unmatched. The CDR3 runs 17 residues. CDR3 coding DNA: TGTGCCAGCAGTGAAGCGGTGGAGGGGGCTTCTGGAAACACCATATATTTT. Its protein product is CASSEAVEGASGNTIYF.

The rearrangement links TRBV11-1 to TRBJ1-2; the match to TRBD1 covers 10 bases. CDR3 length: 15 residues. Unmatched junction bases numbered 8, after V lost 3 bases and J lost 7 bases. Germline V gives CDR1 SGHAT, CDR2 FQDESV (reference sequence). CDR3 amino acids: CASSFDRTGGTGYTF. For the CDR3, the DNA is TGTGCCAGCAGCTTCGACAGGACAGGGGGAACTGGCTACACCTTC.

The chain has TRBV4-3 and TRBJ1-2; the match to TRBD1 covers 10 bases. The CDR3 sequence is 16 residues long. The V segment lost 4 bases and the J segment 6 bases; nucleotides outside the gene matches: 11. Germline CDR1 reads LGHNA; CDR2 reads YSLEER. The CDR3 region is CASSPVPGQGMDGYTF. For the CDR3, the DNA is TGCGCCAGCAGCCCGGTCCCGGGACAGGGGATGGATGGCTACACCTTC.

The chain employs TRBV7-9 and TRBJ2-3; weak D call: TRBD1 (6 bases). CDR3 length equals 18 residues. The V end was cut by 5 bases, the J end by 4 bases, with 25 bases between. From germline, CDR1 is SEHNR and CDR2 FQNEAQ (reference sequence). Written as DNA, the CDR3 is TGTGCCAGCAGCCCCAGGGGTGTATCGACAGTGCTTCCAGATACGCAGTATTTT. Translated: CASSPRGVSTVLPDTQYF.

This chain connects TRBV6-5 to TRBJ1-3; weak D call: TRBD1 (5 bases). Per the germline V gene, CDR1 is MNHEY and CDR2 is SVGAGI. V was cut by 3 bases and J by 0 bases, with 12 bases left in between. The CDR3 has 16 residues. The CDR3 loop reads CASSYRQSFSGNTIYF. Here the CDR3 DNA reads TGTGCCAGCAGTTATAGACAGTCCTTCTCTGGAAACACCATATATTTT.

The sample holds one count of this clone. The chain couples TRBV2 to TRBJ1-4, with 8 nucleotides matching TRBD1. This CDR3 region has 15 residues. Germline CDR1 reads SNHLY; CDR2 reads FYNNEI. The J segment lost 7 bases and the V segment lost 4 bases, leaving 8 bases of the junction unmatched. CDR3 nucleotides: TGTGCCAGCAGTGGGAATACCGACAGGGGTGAAAAACTGTTTTTT. Translation gives CASSGNTDRGEKLFF. Variable domain in full (rest from reference TRBV2 and TRBJ1-4): EPEVTQTPSHQVTQMGQEVILRCVPISNHLYFYWYRQILGQKVEFLVSFYNNEISEKSEIFDDQFSVERPDGSNFTLKIRSTKLEDSAMYFCASSGNTDRGEKLFFGSGTQLSVL.

This clone appeared once. Other nucleotide sequences in the sample specify the same CDR3. V usage is TRBV5-1 and J usage is TRBJ1-1; maybe TRBD1 (6 bases). Between the trimmed V and J ends, which lost 4 bases and 0 bases, there was a span of 10 bases. The V gene's germline CDR1 is SGHRS and CDR2 YFSETQ. This CDR3 is built from 14 residues. The CDR3 bases are TGCGCCAGCAGCCTGACAGGCTTGAACACTGAAGCTTTCTTT. This encodes CASSLTGLNTEAFF.

This rearrangement joins TRBV28 to TRBJ1-1, with D possibly matching TRBD1 (5 bases). The CDR3 sequence is 14 residues long. Germline assignment: CDR1 MDHEN and CDR2 SYDVKM. V was shortened by 3 bases and J by 3 bases, with 11 bases between the two germline ends. CDR3 DNA: TGTGCCAGCAGTTTGGTGGGGGGATACACTGAAGCTTTCTTT. This codes for CASSLVGGYTEAFF.